This T cell receptor (beta chain) is drawn from a study of long-term antiretroviral therapy in people with HIV. The overall study: The earliest samples came from an era when ART typically awaited falling CD4 counts.

Treated in the United States were all of the participants with HIV. Survey-level resolution applied to immunoSEQ assay v3.0. Repertoires were generated with immunoSEQ multiplex PCR, while TCRdb's copy carries only in-frame clones and drops some. The table has under 50,000 clones, around nine tenths seen once. This clone was seen only once. With V trimmed by 3 bases and J by 2 bases, 2 bases remained unmatched. Looked up from germline, CDR1 is KGHSH and CDR2 is LQKENI. The CDR3 spans 15 residues. The sequencing here drew on unsorted PBMCs, taken 0.1 years before starting antiretroviral therapy. This receptor was identified in a woman between 50 and 59 years old with HIV. The genes are TRBV18 and TRBJ2-7, with 12 bases fitting TRBD1. CDR3 nucleotides: TGTGCCAGCTCACCGGGGACAGGGGGCACCTACGAGCAGTACTTC. Translating it yields CASSPGTGGTYEQYF.